The source of this T cell receptor (beta chain) is a study of T cell responses to AZD1222 COVID-19 vaccine. The V end was cut by 1 base, the J end by 5 bases, with 5 bases between. This CDR3 has 12 amino acids. The germline V gene has CDR1 PRHDT and CDR2 FYEKMQ (reference sequence). The repertoire was sequenced with immunoSEQ multiplex PCR; TCRdb's copy has only in-frame clones and lacks some. The table lists approximately 140,000 clones, less than 95% of them singletons. Notes on the study in general: Regions left unmutated in variants are reportedly the target of nearly half of spike-specific TCRs.

A note on this clone: What it recognizes is unknown.

This TCR was sampled from an adult in good health. The source material was peripheral blood, sampled on day 0 of AZD1222 vaccination. This chain links TRBV13 with TRBJ2-5; possibly TRBD1 for D (5 bases). The CDR3 DNA reads as TGTGCCAGCAGCTTAGAGGGGGAGACCCAGTACTTC. This encodes CASSLEGETQYF.